The T cell receptor beta chain under discussion was sequenced for a study of blood T cell repertoires in COVID-19. Using immunoSEQ multiplex PCR, the repertoire was profiled, and TCRdb retains in-frame clones only, with some absent. The data contain about 220,000 clones, roughly 90% of them singletons. A few counts support this clone. The V gene's germline CDR1 is LGHDT and CDR2 YNNKEL (reference sequence). The CDR3 is 15 residues long. J was trimmed by 4 bases and V by 3 bases; bases with no gene match: 7. The clonotype originates from a man between 40 and 49 years old with active or convalescent COVID-19. The sample comprised peripheral blood. The J gene is TRBJ2-7, the V gene TRBV3-1 (or the pseudogene TRBV3-2); TRBD1 matches 9 bases. CDR3 nucleotide sequence: TGTGCCAGCAGCCACGCCGGGACAGGGTGGTACGAGCAGTACTTC. Its translation is CASSHAGTGWYEQYF.